The 5 T cell receptor beta chains given below trace back to one sample, sequenced in a study of CD8 T cells in ankylosing spondylitis. General study findings and limits: In ankylosing spondylitis blood, a motif of roughly 8 highly homologous TCR beta variants appeared characteristic.

Via MiXCR, TCRdb re-called the 5' RACE reads, giving one row per CDR3 protein. Here the sample spans about 460,000 distinct CDR3 sequences, 5.3% being singletons. Antigens of these TCRs are unknown. Sequenced input: blood, either unsorted or a sorted T cell fraction (not recorded which). These receptors all come from a male donor with ankylosing spondylitis.

This clonotype has a count of ten or more. The J gene is TRBJ1-5, the V gene TRBV7-8; the D is unclear. The CDR3 is made up of 13 amino acids. The V and J ends lost 5 bases and 1 base respectively, with 6 bases between them. Germline loops: CDR1 SGHVS, CDR2 FQNEAQ. In DNA, the CDR3 is TGTGCCAGCAGCCACCTGAGCAATCAGCCCCAGCATTTT. Protein sequence: CASSHLSNQPQHF.

This clonotype was detected ten times or more. The V gene is TRBV7-9, the J gene TRBJ1-2, with 10 bases that match TRBD1. This CDR3 has 14 residues. Germline CDR1 and CDR2: SEHNR and FQNEAQ (reference sequence). Trimming at V came to 5 bases and at J to 3 bases, leaving 3 bases not matched to a gene. Here the CDR3 DNA reads TGTGCCAGCAGCCGAGGGACAGGGGACTATGGCTACACCTTC. Translating gives CASSRGTGDYGYTF.

The chain joins TRBV11-2 to TRBJ2-6, with 9 bases fitting TRBD2. V lost 5 bases and J lost 4; bases outside the gene matches: 15. The CDR3 consists of 19 residues. Germline-derived CDR1 and CDR2 are SGHAT and FQNNGV. CDR3 DNA sequence: TGTGCCAGCAGCGCCCAAGCGGGAGGCCCCGGGGTGGGGGCCAACGTCCTGACTTTC. Translation gives CASSAQAGGPGVGANVLTF.

Ten or more counts support this clonotype. The V and J genes are TRBV7-2 and TRBJ2-3; TRBD1 might be the D (5 bases). CDR1 SGHTA and CDR2 FQGNSA come from the germline V gene. The ends were cut back, 2 bases at V and 2 bases at J, with 11 bases in the middle. CDR3 length: 15 amino acids. CDR3 in amino acids: CASSLFSRVTDTQYF. The CDR3 DNA is TGTGCCAGCAGCTTATTCTCCAGGGTCACAGATACGCAGTATTTT.

This clonotype has a count of ten or more. Here the CDR3 DNA reads TGCGCCAGCAGCCCGATGGACAGCCTCACCGGGGAGCTGTTTTTT. It codes for CASSPMDSLTGELFF. The V and J genes are TRBV5-1 and TRBJ2-2, with D maybe TRBD1 (6 bases). This CDR3 spans 15 amino acids. Germline CDR1 and CDR2: SGHRS and YFSETQ. Between the trimmed V and J ends, which lost 4 bases and 4 bases, there was a span of 14 bases.